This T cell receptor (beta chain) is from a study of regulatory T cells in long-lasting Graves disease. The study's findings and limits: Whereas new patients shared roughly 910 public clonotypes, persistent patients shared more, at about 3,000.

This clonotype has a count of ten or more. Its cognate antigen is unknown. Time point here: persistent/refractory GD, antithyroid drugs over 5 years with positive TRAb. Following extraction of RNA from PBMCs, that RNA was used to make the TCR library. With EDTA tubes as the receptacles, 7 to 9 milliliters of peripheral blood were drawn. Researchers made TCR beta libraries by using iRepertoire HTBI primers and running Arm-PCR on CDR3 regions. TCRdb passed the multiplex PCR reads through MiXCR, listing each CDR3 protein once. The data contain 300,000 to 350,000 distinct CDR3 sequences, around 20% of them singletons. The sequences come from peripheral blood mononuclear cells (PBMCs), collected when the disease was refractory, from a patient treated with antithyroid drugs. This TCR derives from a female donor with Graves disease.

The CDR3 loop is CASSLGMGYAGETQYF. The CDR3 bases are TGTGCCAGCAGCTTAGGAATGGGATACGCCGGAGAGACCCAGTACTTC. The chain uses TRBV7-9 and TRBJ2-5; the D is unclear. Trimming removed 1 base from V and 4 bases from J, with 16 bases in between. Germline CDR1 reads SEHNR; CDR2 reads FQNEAQ (reference sequence). The CDR3 runs to 16 residues.